The 10 T cell receptor beta chains below come from one sample, sequenced in a study of cytomegalovirus exposure and HLA in healthy donors. 13 Jbeta primers and 60 Vbeta primers were used for the PCR. This table comes from immunoSEQ multiplex PCR, and its TCRdb copy is limited to in-frame clones, with some not included. Of more than 85,000 clones in the sample, around 75% were seen once. The sample comprised PBMCs. Source of these receptors: a man aged 35 to 55 in good health and CMV-seronegative.

The chain has TRBV4-3 and TRBJ2-5; D is possibly TRBD2 (5 bases). Germline V gene lookup returns CDR1 LGHNA and CDR2 YSLEER. This CDR3 has 15 amino acids. V was cut by 3 bases and J by 0 bases, with 11 bases left in between. CDR3 loop: CASSQGGLDQETQYF. CDR3 DNA: TGCGCCAGCAGCCAGGGCGGGCTAGACCAAGAGACCCAGTACTTC.

V gene TRBV2 combines with J gene TRBJ1-6, with a tentative D call TRBD1 (6 bases). CDR1 and CDR2 (germline): SNHLY, FYNNEI. Trimming removed 1 base from V and 6 bases from J, with 10 bases in between. The length of the CDR3 is 15 residues. CDR3 amino acids: CASSEVTGTNSPLHF. The CDR3 nucleotides read TGTGCCAGCAGTGAAGTTACAGGGACTAATTCACCCCTCCACTTT.

This clone was detected once. This chain connects TRBV6-5 to TRBJ2-5; no definite D call. The CDR3 is 14 amino acids. Germline CDR1 and CDR2: MNHEY and SVGAGI. The V end was cut by 0 bases, the J end by 5 bases, with 10 bases between. CDR3 in DNA: TGTGCCAGCAGTTACTCGCGCTTCCGGGAGACCCAGTACTTC. Its translation: CASSYSRFRETQYF.

This chain uses TRBV19 with TRBJ2-1, with D possibly TRBD1 on 5 matching bases. In germline, CDR1 is LNHDA, CDR2 SQIVND (reference sequence). Trimming took off 6 bases at V and 8 bases at J, with 8 bases between the two ends. This CDR3 has 11 amino acids. The CDR3 DNA reads TGTGCCAGTAGCCAAGGGGATGAGCAGTTCTTC. As protein: CASSQGDEQFF. Full variable domain (remainder filled in from reference TRBV19 and TRBJ2-1): DGGITQSPKYLFRKEGQNVTLSCEQNLNHDAMYWYRQDPGQGLRLIYYSQIVNDFQKGDIAEGYSVSREKKESFPLTVTSAQKNPTAFYLCASSQGDEQFFGPGTRLTVL.

This chain joins TRBV10-3 and TRBJ1-1; 7 bases fit TRBD1. Trimming at V came to 0 bases and at J to 0 bases, leaving 1 base not matched to a gene. The length of the CDR3 is 15 residues. Per the germline V gene, CDR1 is ENHRY and CDR2 is SYGVKD. The CDR3 here is CAISESTGMNTEAFF. As DNA, the CDR3 is TGTGCCATCAGTGAGTCGACAGGGATGAACACTGAAGCTTTCTTT.

The chain is built from TRBV2 and TRBJ2-3; 8 bases fit TRBD1. Germline values: CDR1 SNHLY, CDR2 FYNNEI. V lost 7 bases to trimming and J lost 0 bases; unmatched junction nucleotides: 6. The length of the CDR3 is 15 residues. The CDR3 loop is CASIRDRRSTDTQYF. DNA of the CDR3: TGTGCCAGCATCCGGGACAGGCGAAGCACAGATACGCAGTATTTT.

The table lists this clone with a few counts. J is TRBJ2-3 and V is TRBV28; D is ambiguous. This CDR3 has 15 amino acids. Germline V gene sequence: CDR1 MDHEN, CDR2 SYDVKM. Trimming removed 0 bases from V and 0 bases from J, with 7 bases in between. The CDR3 nucleotides are TGTGCCAGCAGTTTATGGTCGGTAAGCACAGATACGCAGTATTTT. Its protein is CASSLWSVSTDTQYF.

The chain has TRBV6-5 and TRBJ2-5; D unclear. The J call may be mistaken, given a closer DNA end match to TRBJ2-7. Germline CDR1 and CDR2: MNHEY and SVGAGI. This CDR3 has 13 residues. The CDR3 spells CASSYSTDYEQYF. The CDR3 DNA reads as TGTGCCAGCAGTTACTCGACCGACTACGAGCAGTACTTC.

The chain couples TRBV5-1 to TRBJ2-7; tentatively, D is TRBD1 (6 bases). The length of the CDR3 is 14 residues. Trimming took 7 bases from V and 7 from J, leaving 21 bases between them. Germline CDR1 and CDR2: SGHRS and YFSETQ. CDR3 nucleotide sequence: TGCGCCAGCCCGGACAGTACATCTTCTACGGAGCAGTACTTC. Encoded protein: CASPDSTSSTEQYF. Full variable domain (outside the CDR3, taken from reference TRBV5-1 and TRBJ2-7): KAGVTQTPRYLIKTRGQQVTLSCSPISGHRSVSWYQQTPGQGLQFLFEYFSETQRNKGNFPGRFSGRQFSNSRSEMNVSTLELGDSALYLCASPDSTSSTEQYFGPGTRLTVT.

The chain joins TRBV10-1 to TRBJ2-1; D is perhaps TRBD1 (6 bases). CDR1 and CDR2 (germline): WNHNN, SYGVQD (reference sequence). The CDR3 is 13 amino acids. Trimming pared 4 bases from V and 9 bases from J, leaving 13 bases between. The CDR3 sequence is CASSGSGQREQFF. CDR3 nucleotide sequence: TGCGCCAGCAGTGGGTCGGGACAACGTGAGCAGTTCTTC.